The 30 T cell receptor beta chains below were found in one sample sequenced in a study of blood T cell repertoires in COVID-19. This table comes from immunoSEQ multiplex PCR, and its TCRdb copy is limited to in-frame clones, with some not included. The table includes roughly 25,000 clones, 81% detected once. The material sequenced was peripheral blood. The receptors here all came from a man aged 70 or older with acute or convalescent COVID-19.

The chain uses TRBV30 and TRBJ2-1, with TRBD1 matching 7 bases. The CDR3 consists of 12 residues. CDR1 is GTSNPN, CDR2 SVGIG, per germline (reference sequence). The J segment lost 7 bases and the V segment lost 4 bases, leaving 4 bases of the junction unmatched. The CDR3 DNA follows: TGTGCCTGGAATATACAGGGGAATGAGCAGTTCTTC. Encoded protein: CAWNIQGNEQFF.

The chain recombines TRBV7-6 with TRBJ2-1; 10 bases are a match to TRBD1. The length of the CDR3 is 15 residues. Germline CDR1 and CDR2: SGHVS and FNYEAQ. The V gene end was trimmed by 1 base and the J gene end by 5 bases; junction bases not matched to a gene: 2. CDR3 in amino acids: CASSLGTGGNNEQFF. The CDR3 coding sequence is TGTGCCAGCAGCTTAGGGACAGGGGGTAACAATGAGCAGTTCTTC.

The chain is built from TRBV5-4 and TRBJ2-3; D is ambiguous. Germline CDR1 and CDR2: SGHNT and YYREEE (reference sequence). This CDR3 is 14 amino acids long. The V and J ends lost 1 base and 0 bases respectively, with 6 bases between them. The DNA for the CDR3 is TGTGCCAGCAGCTTGCGCGGAAGCACAGATACGCAGTATTTT. It translates to CASSLRGSTDTQYF.

The chain employs TRBV7-2 and TRBJ2-5; the match to TRBD2 covers 10 bases. The ends lost 1 base at V and 2 bases at J; junction bases unmatched: 7. Germline loops: CDR1 SGHTA, CDR2 FQGNSA. The CDR3 totals 17 residues. In DNA, the CDR3 is TGTGCCAGCAGCTTAGGGGCTAGCGGGAGTGGGCAAGAGACCCAGTACTTC. This gives the protein CASSLGASGSGQETQYF. Drawing the rest from reference TRBV7-2 and TRBJ2-5, the complete variable domain is GAGVSQSPSNKVTEKGKDVELRCDPISGHTALYWYRQSLGQGLEFLIYFQGNSAPDKSGLPSDRFSAERTGGSVSTLTIQRTQQEDSAVYLCASSLGASGSGQETQYFGPGTRLLVL.

V usage is TRBV7-2 and J usage is TRBJ2-1; 11 bases are shared with TRBD1. CDR1 is SGHTA, CDR2 FQGNSA, per germline. This CDR3 has 16 residues. The V gene end was trimmed by 5 bases and the J gene end by 8 bases; junction bases not matched to a gene: 11. The CDR3 nucleotides read TGTGCCAGCAGCCCAACCCTCGGGACAGGGGGGGATGAGCAGTTCTTC. It yields the protein CASSPTLGTGGDEQFF.

This clone occurred once. The V gene is TRBV7-2, the J gene TRBJ1-3, with a possible D match to TRBD1 (5 bases). The CDR3 extends over 17 amino acids. Germline V lookup: CDR1 SGHTA, CDR2 FQGNSA. The ends were cut back, 2 bases at V and 4 bases at J, with 18 bases in the middle. The CDR3 protein is CASSLMGPTVTGNTIYF. CDR3 nucleotide sequence: TGTGCCAGCAGCTTAATGGGCCCGACAGTTACAGGAAACACCATATATTTT.

In DNA, the CDR3 is TGTGCCAGTAGTATAGCGGGCTACAATGAGCAGTTCTTC. It specifies CASSIAGYNEQFF. The rearrangement joins TRBV19 to TRBJ2-1; D is uncertain. The CDR3 sequence is 13 residues long. V was cut by 1 base and J by 3 bases, with 4 bases left in between. Germline loops: CDR1 LNHDA, CDR2 SQIVND (reference sequence).

The chain links TRBV5-6 to TRBJ2-5, with 9 bases matching TRBD1. Germline V gene data show CDR1 as SGHDT and CDR2 as YYEEEE. This CDR3 is built from 16 residues. V was pared by 4 bases and J by 9 bases, with 16 bases of the junction left unmatched. CDR3 nucleotide sequence: TGTGCCAGCAGCATAGGACAGGGGAGTTATTTGGGGTCCCAGTACTTC. It yields the protein CASSIGQGSYLGSQYF.

The V gene is TRBV4-3, the J gene TRBJ1-2, with 7 nucleotides matching TRBD1. The CDR3 contains 16 residues. V lost 1 base and J lost 8; bases outside the gene matches: 13. CDR1 is LGHNA, CDR2 YSLEER, per germline. The CDR3 spells CASSQGGGASVGGYTF. As DNA, the CDR3 is TGCGCCAGCAGCCAAGGAGGGGGCGCGTCGGTAGGAGGCTACACCTTC.

This chain joins TRBV11-2 and TRBJ1-1, with 9 positions matching TRBD1. This CDR3 comprises 15 residues. Germline assignment: CDR1 SGHAT and CDR2 FQNNGV. Trimming at V came to 4 bases and at J to 5 bases, leaving 8 bases not matched to a gene. The CDR3 DNA sequence: TGTGCCAGCAGCTCCCCAACAGGGGGCTGGACTGAAGCTTTCTTT. This codes for CASSSPTGGWTEAFF.

To note about this clone: Germline and junction disagree at one end, which may indicate a read error. This sequence joins TRBV7-9 and TRBJ1-1; D not certain. CDR1 SEHNR and CDR2 FQNEAQ come from the germline V gene (reference sequence). The length of the CDR3 is 13 residues. CDR3 DNA: TGTGCCAGCAGCTTAGACGGAGGCGGAGGAACCGCCTTT. This sequence encodes CASSLDGGGGTAF. Full variable domain (outside the CDR3, taken from reference TRBV7-9 and TRBJ1-1): DTGVSQNPRHKITKRGQNVTFRCDPISEHNRLYWYRQTLGQGPEFLTYFQNEAQLEKSRLLSDRFSAERPKGSFSTLEIQRTEQGDSAMYLCASSLDGGGGTAFGQGTRLTVV.

The chain employs TRBV19 and TRBJ1-1, with D maybe TRBD1 (5 bases). Germline V lookup: CDR1 LNHDA, CDR2 SQIVND (reference sequence). The CDR3 spans 16 residues. V was clipped by 6 bases and J by 0 bases, with 17 bases between them. CDR3 region: CASRFSQGLVNTEAFF. The CDR3 region has the DNA TGTGCCAGTAGATTCAGCCAGGGTTTAGTGAACACTGAAGCTTTCTTT.

The chain recombines TRBV19 with TRBJ1-5; D is uncertain. The V and J ends lost 0 bases and 3 bases respectively, with 9 bases between them. The CDR3 runs 15 residues. Germline V lookup: CDR1 LNHDA, CDR2 SQIVND (reference sequence). The CDR3 protein is CASSIEASVNQPQHF. Written as DNA, the CDR3 is TGTGCCAGTAGTATAGAGGCATCTGTCAATCAGCCCCAGCATTTT. Complete variable domain (other parts from reference TRBV19 and TRBJ1-5): DGGITQSPKYLFRKEGQNVTLSCEQNLNHDAMYWYRQDPGQGLRLIYYSQIVNDFQKGDIAEGYSVSREKKESFPLTVTSAQKNPTAFYLCASSIEASVNQPQHFGDGTRLSIL.

This chain connects TRBV18 to TRBJ1-2; 8 bases map to TRBD1. In germline, CDR1 is KGHSH, CDR2 LQKENI. This CDR3 has 13 amino acids. Trimming took 4 bases from V and 7 from J; bases not matched to a gene: 5. The CDR3 region is CASSHGQGSGYTF. DNA for the CDR3: TGTGCCAGCTCACATGGACAGGGCTCTGGCTACACCTTC.

This clone was seen just once. V and J are TRBV4-3 and TRBJ1-2; D may be TRBD1 (5 bases). V shed 3 bases and J shed 5 bases, with 19 bases lying between them. There are 16 residues in the CDR3. CDR1 LGHNA and CDR2 YSLEER come from the germline V gene. In DNA form, the CDR3 reads TGCGCCAGCAGCCACCAAATCGCATCCGGGGGTTATGGCTACACCTTC. Translating it yields CASSHQIASGGYGYTF.

The genes are TRBV11-3 and TRBJ2-1; no definite D call. The V end lost 1 base, the J end lost 5 bases, and 6 bases lay between the germline ends. CDR3 length: 13 residues. The germline V gene encodes CDR1 SGHNT and CDR2 YENEEA. The CDR3 DNA is TGTGCCAGCAGCTTAGGGGCCGACAATGAGCAGTTCTTC. Translating gives CASSLGADNEQFF.

The chain is built from TRBV15 and TRBJ1-5, with D unresolved. The V gene lost 0 bases and the J gene lost 4 bases, with 4 bases spanning the gap. The CDR3 is 13 amino acids. Germline V gene data show CDR1 as LNHNV and CDR2 as YYDKDF (reference sequence). The CDR3 DNA sequence: TGTGCCACCAGCAGAGATACTAATCAGCCCCAGCATTTT. Translating it yields CATSRDTNQPQHF.

The chain carries TRBV11-2 and TRBJ1-6; D is perhaps TRBD1 (5 bases). V lost 1 base and J lost 9, with 22 bases in between. Germline V gene sequence: CDR1 SGHAT, CDR2 FQNNGV. The CDR3 has 18 amino acids. The CDR3 nucleotides read TGTGCCAGCAGCTTAGGTCACCCTTGGGGGGAGATAGGTTCACCCCTCCACTTT. It yields the protein CASSLGHPWGEIGSPLHF.

By proportion, this clone is medium-sized. This chain connects TRBV7-3 to TRBJ2-5, with D perhaps TRBD2 (6 bases). V lost 1 base to trimming and J lost 2 bases, with 38 bases between them. The CDR3 consists of 24 residues. In germline, CDR1 is SGHTA, CDR2 FQGTGA. CDR3 sequence: CASSLRPPPWGQYEEGGNQETQYF. The CDR3 DNA reads TGTGCCAGCAGCTTAAGACCCCCGCCATGGGGCCAATACGAGGAGGGCGGGAATCAAGAGACCCAGTACTTC.

This rearrangement joins TRBV6-2 or TRBV6-3 to TRBJ2-7; a weak D match, TRBD1 (5 bases). Germline values: CDR1 MNHEY, CDR2 SVGEGT. V was cut by 2 bases and J by 4 bases, with 12 bases left in between. The CDR3 is 14 amino acids. The CDR3: CASSYAEAGYEQYF. The CDR3 coding sequence is TGTGCCAGCAGTTACGCAGAGGCAGGGTACGAGCAGTACTTC.

V is TRBV12-3 or TRBV12-4 and J is TRBJ1-5, with 8 bases matching TRBD1. The CDR3 is 13 amino acids. The V and J ends lost 8 bases and 2 bases, in that order; junction bases with no gene match: 2. This CDR3 reads CASVDRGNQPQHF. The CDR3 coding sequence is TGTGCCAGCGTGGACAGGGGCAATCAGCCCCAGCATTTT.

The chain combines TRBV27 with TRBJ1-1; TRBD1 matches 7 bases. The CDR3 spans 14 residues. J was trimmed by 0 bases and V by 8 bases; bases with no gene match: 6. Per germline, CDR1 MNHEY and CDR2 SMNVEV (reference sequence). The CDR3 here is CASSPTGVNTEAFF. The CDR3 DNA follows: TGTGCCAGCTCCCCTACAGGGGTGAACACTGAAGCTTTCTTT.

The J gene is TRBJ2-1, the V gene TRBV10-3, with TRBD2 matching 10 bases. Germline loops: CDR1 ENHRY, CDR2 SYGVKD. V gave up 3 bases and J gave up 5 bases; unmatched junction bases: 4. This CDR3 spans 15 amino acids. CDR3 sequence reads: CAISEISGGNNEQFF. The CDR3 nucleotides are TGTGCCATCAGTGAAATTAGCGGGGGGAACAATGAGCAGTTCTTC.

The CDR3 sequence is CASSLAVRGEQYF. The DNA for the CDR3 is TGCGCCAGCAGCTTGGCCGTAAGGGGTGAGCAGTACTTC. This chain connects TRBV5-1 to TRBJ2-7; TRBD1 might be the D (5 bases). CDR3 size: 13 residues. Per germline, CDR1 SGHRS and CDR2 YFSETQ. V was cut by 0 bases and J by 7 bases, with 11 bases left in between.

The V and J genes are TRBV11-2 and TRBJ2-2, with a tentative D call TRBD2 (5 bases). The CDR3 runs 16 residues. Germline values: CDR1 SGHAT, CDR2 FQNNGV. V shed 2 bases and J shed 1 base, with 11 bases lying between them. As DNA, the CDR3 is TGTGCCAGCAGCTTAAATCTAGCTATGAACACCGGGGAGCTGTTTTTT. Translation gives CASSLNLAMNTGELFF. Based on the CDR3 plus reference TRBV11-2 and TRBJ2-2, the full variable domain is EAGVAQSPRYKIIEKRQSVAFWCNPISGHATLYWYQQILGQGPKLLIQFQNNGVVDDSQLPKDRFSAERLKGVDSTLKIQPAKLEDSAVYLCASSLNLAMNTGELFFGEGSRLTVL.

The chain recombines TRBV7-6 with TRBJ2-1; weak D call: TRBD1 (6 bases). The CDR3 sequence is 15 residues long. The germline V and J ends were trimmed by 6 bases and 4 bases, with 16 bases remaining between them. The germline V gene encodes CDR1 SGHVS and CDR2 FNYEAQ. CDR3 sequence (DNA): TGTGCCAGCAGTGGGCAGGGACACCTATACAATGAGCAGTTCTTC. Translated, it gives CASSGQGHLYNEQFF.

The chain has TRBV2 and TRBJ1-5; the D is unclear. The CDR3 spans 13 residues. Germline CDR1 SNHLY, CDR2 FYNNEI. Between the trimmed V and J ends, which lost 3 bases and 7 bases, there was a span of 10 bases. The CDR3 reads CASSEGSGQPQHF. DNA of the CDR3: TGTGCCAGCAGTGAGGGGTCGGGGCAGCCCCAGCATTTT.

V usage is TRBV6-4 and J usage is TRBJ1-1; D perhaps matches TRBD1 (6 bases). The CDR3 covers 16 residues. Germline V lookup: CDR1 MRHNA, CDR2 SNTAGT. Trimming shortened V by 3 bases and J by 0 bases, and 14 bases separated the two germline ends. The CDR3 DNA sequence: TGTGCCAGCAGTGATAATGAGGACAGCTTGAACACTGAAGCTTTCTTT. Protein: CASSDNEDSLNTEAFF.

The genes are TRBV14 and TRBJ2-7, with D possibly being TRBD2 (5 bases). CDR1 SGHDN and CDR2 FVKESK come from the germline V gene. Trimming took off 4 bases at V and 5 bases at J, with 9 bases between the two ends. The length of the CDR3 is 12 residues. The CDR3 DNA reads TGTGCCAGCAGCCCGGGATTTGACGAGCAGTACTTC. As protein: CASSPGFDEQYF.

The V call is TRBV7-9, the J call TRBJ1-2, with D possibly TRBD1 on 6 matching bases. Germline values: CDR1 SEHNR, CDR2 FQNEAQ (reference sequence). The V end was cut by 1 base, the J end by 6 bases, with 21 bases between. The CDR3 contains 17 residues. CDR3 in DNA: TGTGCCAGCAGCTTAGGTACCCCAGCGGGGGGCGGGAATGGCTACACCTTC. Amino acid sequence: CASSLGTPAGGGNGYTF.